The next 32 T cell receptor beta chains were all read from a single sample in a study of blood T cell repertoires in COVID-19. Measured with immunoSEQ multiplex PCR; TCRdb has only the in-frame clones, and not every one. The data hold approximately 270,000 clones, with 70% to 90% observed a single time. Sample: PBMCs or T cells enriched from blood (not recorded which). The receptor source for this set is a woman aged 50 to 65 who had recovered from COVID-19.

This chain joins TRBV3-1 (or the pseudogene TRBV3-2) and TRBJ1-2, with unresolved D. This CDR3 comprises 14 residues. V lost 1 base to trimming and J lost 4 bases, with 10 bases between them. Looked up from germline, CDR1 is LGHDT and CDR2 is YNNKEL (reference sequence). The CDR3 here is CASSQVRSTYGYTF. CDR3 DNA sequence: TGTGCCAGCAGCCAAGTCCGGAGTACCTATGGCTACACCTTC.

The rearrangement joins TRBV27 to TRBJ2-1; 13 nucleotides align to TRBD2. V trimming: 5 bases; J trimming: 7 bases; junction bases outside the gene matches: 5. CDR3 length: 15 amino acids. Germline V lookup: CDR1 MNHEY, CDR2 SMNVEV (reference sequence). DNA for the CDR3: TGTGCCAGCAGTCCCGGGACTAGCGGGAAGAATGAGCAGTTCTTC. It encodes CASSPGTSGKNEQFF.

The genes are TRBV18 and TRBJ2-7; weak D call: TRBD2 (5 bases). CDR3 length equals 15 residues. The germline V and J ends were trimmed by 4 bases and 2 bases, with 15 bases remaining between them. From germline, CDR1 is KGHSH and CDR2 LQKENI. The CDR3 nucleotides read TGTGCCAGCTCACTCGGGCTAACCGGGACCTACGAGCAGTACTTC. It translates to CASSLGLTGTYEQYF.

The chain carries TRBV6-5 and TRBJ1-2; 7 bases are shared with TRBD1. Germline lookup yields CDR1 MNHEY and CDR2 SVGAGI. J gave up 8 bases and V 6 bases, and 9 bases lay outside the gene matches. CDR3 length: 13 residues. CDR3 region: CASRRQGVWGYTF. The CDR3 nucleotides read TGTGCCAGCAGGCGACAGGGAGTGTGGGGCTACACCTTC.

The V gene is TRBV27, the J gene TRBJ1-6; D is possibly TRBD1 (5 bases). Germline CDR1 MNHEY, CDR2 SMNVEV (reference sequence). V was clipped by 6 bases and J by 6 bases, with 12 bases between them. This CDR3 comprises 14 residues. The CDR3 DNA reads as TGTGCCAGCAGGAGTACAGGCCCTAATTCACCCCTCCACTTT. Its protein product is CASRSTGPNSPLHF.

The DNA of the CDR3 is TGTGCCAGCAGCTTGCTTGCAGGGACACTTAACACCGGGGAGCTGTTTTTT. Its translation is CASSLLAGTLNTGELFF. The V call is TRBV5-5, the J call TRBJ2-2, with D possibly TRBD1 on 6 matching bases. This CDR3 is 17 amino acids long. The germline CDR1 and CDR2 sequences are SGHKS and YYEKEE (reference sequence). V lost 1 base, J lost 2 bases, and 15 bases lay in between.

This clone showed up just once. The chain's CDR3 is CATSRNRVGENIQYF. The CDR3 DNA sequence: TGTGCCACCAGCAGGAACAGGGTTGGGGAAAACATTCAGTACTTC. This rearrangement joins TRBV15 to TRBJ2-4; D is possibly TRBD1 (6 bases). CDR1 is LNHNV and CDR2 is YYDKDF in the germline V gene (reference sequence). V dropped 3 bases and J dropped 5 bases, with 14 bases sitting between them. This CDR3 spans 15 amino acids.

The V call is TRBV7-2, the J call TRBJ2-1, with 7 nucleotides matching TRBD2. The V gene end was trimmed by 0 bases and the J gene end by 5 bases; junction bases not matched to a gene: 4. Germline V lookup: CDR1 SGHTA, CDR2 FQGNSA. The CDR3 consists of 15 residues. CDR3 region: CASSLAGRRNNEQFF. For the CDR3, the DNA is TGTGCCAGCAGCTTAGCCGGGAGGCGTAACAATGAGCAGTTCTTC.

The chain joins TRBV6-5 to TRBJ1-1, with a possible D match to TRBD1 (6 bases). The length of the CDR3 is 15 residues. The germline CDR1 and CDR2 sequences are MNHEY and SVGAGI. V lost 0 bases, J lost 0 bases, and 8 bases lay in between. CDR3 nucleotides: TGTGCCAGCAGTTACTCTGGACAGATGAACACTGAAGCTTTCTTT. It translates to CASSYSGQMNTEAFF.

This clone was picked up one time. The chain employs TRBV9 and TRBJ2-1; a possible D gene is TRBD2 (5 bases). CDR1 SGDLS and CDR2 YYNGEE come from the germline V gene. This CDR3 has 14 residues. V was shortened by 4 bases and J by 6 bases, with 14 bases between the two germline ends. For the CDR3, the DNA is TGTGCCAGCAGCCCGACCACTAGTCCCAATGAGCAGTTCTTC. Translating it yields CASSPTTSPNEQFF.

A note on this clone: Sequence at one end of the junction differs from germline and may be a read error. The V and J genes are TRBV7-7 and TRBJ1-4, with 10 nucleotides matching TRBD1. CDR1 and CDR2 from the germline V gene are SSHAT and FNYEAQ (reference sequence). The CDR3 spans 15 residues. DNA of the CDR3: TGTGCTAGCAGCTTTCCGACAGGGGGCCGTGAAAAACTGTTTTTT. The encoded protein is CASSFPTGGREKLFF. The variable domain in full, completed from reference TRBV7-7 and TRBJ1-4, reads GAGVSQSPRYKVTKRGQDVTLRCDPISSHATLYWYQQALGQGPEFLTYFNYEAQPDKSGLPSDRFSAERPEGSISTLTIQRTEQRDSAMYRCASSFPTGGREKLFFGSGTQLSVL.

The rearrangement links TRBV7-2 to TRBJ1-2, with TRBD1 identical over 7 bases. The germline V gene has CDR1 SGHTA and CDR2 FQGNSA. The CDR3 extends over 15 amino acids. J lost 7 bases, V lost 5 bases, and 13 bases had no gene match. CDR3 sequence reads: CASSPPGQKVGGYTF. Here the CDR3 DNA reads TGTGCCAGCAGCCCCCCGGGACAGAAAGTGGGTGGCTACACCTTC.

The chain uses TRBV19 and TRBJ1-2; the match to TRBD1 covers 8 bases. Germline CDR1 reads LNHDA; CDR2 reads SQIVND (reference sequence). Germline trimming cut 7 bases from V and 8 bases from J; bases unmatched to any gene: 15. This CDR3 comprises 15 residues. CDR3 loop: CASTPGTGLWRGYTF. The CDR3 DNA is TGTGCCAGTACCCCGGGGACAGGACTTTGGAGAGGCTACACCTTC.

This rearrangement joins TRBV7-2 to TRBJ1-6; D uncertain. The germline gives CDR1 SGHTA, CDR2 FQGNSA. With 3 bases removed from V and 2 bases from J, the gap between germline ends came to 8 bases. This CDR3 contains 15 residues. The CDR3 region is CASSFRVAYNSPLHF. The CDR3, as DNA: TGTGCCAGCAGCTTTCGGGTGGCCTATAATTCACCCCTCCACTTT.

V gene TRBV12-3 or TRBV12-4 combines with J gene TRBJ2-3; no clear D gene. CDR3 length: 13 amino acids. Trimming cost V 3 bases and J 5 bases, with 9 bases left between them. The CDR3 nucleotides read TGTGCCAGCAGTTTCATTTCCGGAGATACGCAGTATTTT. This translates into CASSFISGDTQYF.

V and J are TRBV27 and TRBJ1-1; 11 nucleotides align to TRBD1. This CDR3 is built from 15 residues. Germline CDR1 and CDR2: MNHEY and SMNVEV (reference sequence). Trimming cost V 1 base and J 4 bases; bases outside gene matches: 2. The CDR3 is CASSLWGTGGTEAFF. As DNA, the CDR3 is TGTGCCAGCAGTTTATGGGGGACAGGGGGCACTGAAGCTTTCTTT.

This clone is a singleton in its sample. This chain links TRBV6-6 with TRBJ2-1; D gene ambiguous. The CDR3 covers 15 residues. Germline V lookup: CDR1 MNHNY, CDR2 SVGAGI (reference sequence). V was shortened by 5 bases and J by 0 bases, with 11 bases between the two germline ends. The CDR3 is CASSPSSYSYNEQFF. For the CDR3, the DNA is TGTGCCAGCAGTCCCTCTAGTTACTCCTACAATGAGCAGTTCTTC.

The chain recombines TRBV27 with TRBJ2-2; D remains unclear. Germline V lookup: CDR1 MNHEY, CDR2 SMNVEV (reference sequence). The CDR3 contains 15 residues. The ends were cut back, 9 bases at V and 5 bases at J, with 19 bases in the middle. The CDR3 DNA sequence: TGTGCCAGTCTCCCAGGCCGCAGCCTAACCGGGGAGCTGTTTTTT. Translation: CASLPGRSLTGELFF.

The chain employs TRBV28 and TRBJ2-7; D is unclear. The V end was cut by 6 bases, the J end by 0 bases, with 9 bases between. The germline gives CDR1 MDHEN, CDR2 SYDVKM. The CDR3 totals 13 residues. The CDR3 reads CASRRISSYEQYF. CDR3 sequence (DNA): TGTGCCAGCAGGCGGATTAGCTCCTACGAGCAGTACTTC.

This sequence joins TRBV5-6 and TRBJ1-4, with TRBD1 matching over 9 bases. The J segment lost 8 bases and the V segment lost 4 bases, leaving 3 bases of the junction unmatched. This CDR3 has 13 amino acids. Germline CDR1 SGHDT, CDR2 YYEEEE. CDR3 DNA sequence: TGTGCCAGCAGCGCCGGGACAGGGGAAAAACTGTTTTTT. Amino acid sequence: CASSAGTGEKLFF.

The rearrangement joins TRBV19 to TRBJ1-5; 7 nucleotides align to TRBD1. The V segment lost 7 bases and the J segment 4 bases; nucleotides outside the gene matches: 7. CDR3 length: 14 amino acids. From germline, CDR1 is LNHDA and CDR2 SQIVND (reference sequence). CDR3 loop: CASNNWDRNQPQHF. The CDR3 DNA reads TGTGCCAGTAATAACTGGGACAGAAATCAGCCCCAGCATTTT.

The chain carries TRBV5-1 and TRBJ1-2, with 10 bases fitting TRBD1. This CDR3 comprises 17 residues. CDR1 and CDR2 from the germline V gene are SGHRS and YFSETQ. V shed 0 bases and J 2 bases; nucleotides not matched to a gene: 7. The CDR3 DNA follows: TGCGCCAGCAGCTTGGTGGGGACAGGGGCATTGAACTATGGCTACACCTTC. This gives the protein CASSLVGTGALNYGYTF.

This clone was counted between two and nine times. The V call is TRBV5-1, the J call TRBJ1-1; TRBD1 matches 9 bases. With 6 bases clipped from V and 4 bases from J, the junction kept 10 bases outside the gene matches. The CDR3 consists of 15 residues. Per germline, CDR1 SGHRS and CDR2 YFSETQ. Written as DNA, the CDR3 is TGCGCCAGCACCCGTTCGGGACAGGGTTTCACTGAAGCTTTCTTT. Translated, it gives CASTRSGQGFTEAFF.

In nucleotides, the CDR3 is TGTGCCAGCAGTGAAGGGACAGGGGCCGTTTCCTATGGCTACACCTTC. Amino acids: CASSEGTGAVSYGYTF. The chain uses TRBV2 and TRBJ1-2, with 9 positions matching TRBD1. Germline CDR1 SNHLY, CDR2 FYNNEI. Germline trimming cut 1 base from V and 4 bases from J; bases unmatched to any gene: 7. CDR3 size: 16 residues.

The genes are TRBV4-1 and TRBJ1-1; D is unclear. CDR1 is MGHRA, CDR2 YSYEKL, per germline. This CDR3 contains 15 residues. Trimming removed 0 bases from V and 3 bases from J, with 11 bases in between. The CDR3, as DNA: TGCGCCAGCAGCCAAGAAGCGGGCAGCTACACTGAAGCTTTCTTT. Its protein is CASSQEAGSYTEAFF.

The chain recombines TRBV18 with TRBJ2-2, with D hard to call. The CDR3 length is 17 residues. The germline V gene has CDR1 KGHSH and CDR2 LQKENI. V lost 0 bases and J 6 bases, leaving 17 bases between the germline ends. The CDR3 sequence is CASSPPSDLTVPGELFF. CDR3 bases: TGTGCCAGCTCACCACCCTCCGACCTTACAGTTCCCGGGGAGCTGTTTTTT.

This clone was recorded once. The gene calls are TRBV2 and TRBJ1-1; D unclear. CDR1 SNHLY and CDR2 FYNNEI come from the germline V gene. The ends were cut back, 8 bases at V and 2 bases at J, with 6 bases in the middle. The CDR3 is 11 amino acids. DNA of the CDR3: TGTGCCAGCGTCCTTAACACTGAAGCTTTCTTT. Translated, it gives CASVLNTEAFF.

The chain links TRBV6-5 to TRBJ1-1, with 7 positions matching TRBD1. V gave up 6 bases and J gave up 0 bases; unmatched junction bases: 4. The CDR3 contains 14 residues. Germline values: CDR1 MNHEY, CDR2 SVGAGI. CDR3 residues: CASRPGQLNTEAFF. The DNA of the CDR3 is TGTGCCAGCAGACCGGGACAGTTGAACACTGAAGCTTTCTTT.

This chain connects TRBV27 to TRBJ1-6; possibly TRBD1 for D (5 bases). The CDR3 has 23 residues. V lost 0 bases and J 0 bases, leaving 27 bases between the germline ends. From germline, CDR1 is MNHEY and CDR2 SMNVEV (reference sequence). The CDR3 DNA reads TGTGCCAGCAGTTTATCTTACCTCGGGACTCTGAGGGGCTTAAGCTCCTATAATTCACCCCTCCACTTT. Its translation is CASSLSYLGTLRGLSSYNSPLHF.

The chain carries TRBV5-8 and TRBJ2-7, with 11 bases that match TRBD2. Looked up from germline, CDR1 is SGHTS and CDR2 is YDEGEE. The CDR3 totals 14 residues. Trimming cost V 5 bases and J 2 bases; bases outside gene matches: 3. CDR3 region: CASRRLAGTYEQYF. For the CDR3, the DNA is TGTGCCAGCAGGCGACTAGCGGGAACCTACGAGCAGTACTTC.

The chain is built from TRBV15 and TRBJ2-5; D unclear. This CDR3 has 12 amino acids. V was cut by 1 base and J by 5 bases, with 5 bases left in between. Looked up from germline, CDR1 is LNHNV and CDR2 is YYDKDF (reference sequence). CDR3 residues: CATSRVRETQYF. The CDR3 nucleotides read TGTGCCACCAGCAGAGTCCGGGAGACCCAGTACTTC.

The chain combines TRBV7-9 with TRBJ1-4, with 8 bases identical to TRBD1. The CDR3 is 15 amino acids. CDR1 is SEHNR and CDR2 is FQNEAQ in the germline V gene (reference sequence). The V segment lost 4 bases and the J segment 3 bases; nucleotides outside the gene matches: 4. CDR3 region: CASSSTGGPNEKLFF. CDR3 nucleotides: TGTGCCAGCAGCTCAACAGGGGGTCCTAATGAAAAACTGTTTTTT.